Each of the 14 T cell receptor beta chains below was sequenced from the same sample in a study of blood T cell repertoires in COVID-19. Method: immunoSEQ multiplex PCR; TCRdb's copy keeps in-frame clones and lacks some. The sample comprises around 150,000 clones, about 85% of which are singletons, and approximately 2.5% rests with the top ten. Sequences were obtained from peripheral blood. Receptors originate from a human donor with COVID-19, enrolled during active disease. The donor label of this sample is uncertain.

The rearrangement links TRBV10-1 to TRBJ2-2; 14 positions match TRBD2. Germline loops: CDR1 WNHNN, CDR2 SYGVQD (reference sequence). The CDR3 loop spans 18 amino acids. V dropped 0 bases and J dropped 1; count of bases not matched to a gene: 1. The CDR3 DNA follows: TGCGCCAGCAGTGAGTCGGGACTAGCGGGGGAGAACACCGGGGAGCTGTTTTTT. Translation: CASSESGLAGENTGELFF.

The CDR3 here is CASSPRGALNTEAFF. DNA for the CDR3: TGTGCCAGCAGTCCTCGAGGAGCCCTGAACACTGAAGCTTTCTTT. The J gene is TRBJ1-1, the V gene TRBV6-5; D gene ambiguous. The CDR3 sequence is 15 residues long. The V end lost 5 bases, the J end lost 0 bases, and 13 bases lay between the germline ends. Per germline, CDR1 MNHEY and CDR2 SVGAGI.

The J gene is TRBJ1-1, the V gene TRBV28; 7 bases are shared with TRBD1. This CDR3 has 13 residues. Germline V CDR1 and CDR2: MDHEN, SYDVKM. After removal of 3 bases from V and 8 bases from J, the junction contained 6 bases not matched to a gene. The CDR3 reads CASSFLDRREAFF. CDR3 sequence (DNA): TGTGCCAGCAGTTTCCTGGACAGGCGGGAAGCTTTCTTT.

In DNA form, the CDR3 reads TGTGCCAGCAGGGCGACAGGGGTCGCCGTAAGTCAATCCTACAATGAGCAGTTCTTC. This encodes CASRATGVAVSQSYNEQFF. The chain joins TRBV13 to TRBJ2-1; 8 nucleotides agree with TRBD1. From germline, CDR1 is PRHDT and CDR2 FYEKMQ (reference sequence). This CDR3 is built from 19 residues. Germline trimming cut 6 bases from V and 1 base from J; bases unmatched to any gene: 17.

The chain carries TRBV29-1 and TRBJ1-4; D is possibly TRBD1 (5 bases). V lost 5 bases and J lost 3, with 13 bases in between. There are 14 residues in the CDR3. Germline V CDR1 and CDR2: SQVTM, ANQGSEA. The CDR3 DNA reads as TGCAGCGTTCAATTTCTAGGGGCTAATGAAAAACTGTTTTTT. It encodes CSVQFLGANEKLFF.

The CDR3 spells CSADRQGVDTQYF. CDR3 DNA sequence: TGCAGCGCCGATCGGCAGGGTGTAGATACGCAGTATTTT. The chain is built from TRBV29-1 and TRBJ2-3; possibly TRBD1 for D (5 bases). From germline, CDR1 is SQVTM and CDR2 ANQGSEA. The V and J ends lost 7 bases and 5 bases respectively, with 16 bases between them. CDR3 length equals 13 residues.

This clone was counted a few times. J is TRBJ1-6 and V is TRBV27, with 8 bases identical to TRBD1. The germline gives CDR1 MNHEY, CDR2 SMNVEV (reference sequence). The CDR3 covers 16 residues. V dropped 5 bases and J dropped 10; count of bases not matched to a gene: 13. The CDR3 sequence: CASSLHLTGAISPLHF. The CDR3 nucleotides read TGTGCCAGCAGTCTCCACTTGACAGGGGCAATATCACCCCTCCACTTT.

DNA for the CDR3: TGCGCCAGCAGCCCCTGGACAGGGTCCTACGAGCAGTACTTC. Translating gives CASSPWTGSYEQYF. The chain combines TRBV4-1 with TRBJ2-7; 8 nucleotides align to TRBD1. Unmatched junction bases numbered 3, after V lost 4 bases and J lost 1 base. The CDR3 loop spans 14 amino acids. Germline V gives CDR1 MGHRA, CDR2 YSYEKL.

The gene calls are TRBV29-1 and TRBJ1-5; tentatively, D is TRBD1 (5 bases). Trimming left V 4 bases short and J 7 bases short, with 14 bases between. The germline gives CDR1 SQVTM, CDR2 ANQGSEA. The CDR3 contains 13 residues. The CDR3 spells CSVGWGVSQPQHF. DNA of the CDR3: TGCAGCGTTGGGTGGGGGGTATCCCAGCCCCAGCATTTT.

This chain links TRBV7-2 with TRBJ1-4; D is uncertain. With 4 bases removed from V and 3 bases from J, the gap between germline ends came to 9 bases. Germline assignment: CDR1 SGHTA and CDR2 FQGNSA. This CDR3 comprises 14 residues. CDR3 sequence reads: CASSWTLSNEKLFF. As DNA, the CDR3 is TGTGCCAGCAGCTGGACTTTATCTAATGAAAAACTGTTTTTT.

The chain combines TRBV18 with TRBJ1-4; unclear D gene. This CDR3 spans 13 amino acids. The germline CDR1 and CDR2 sequences are KGHSH and LQKENI. V was trimmed by 1 base and J by 6 bases, leaving 6 bases between them. CDR3 DNA: TGTGCCAGCTCACCACAGCGCGATGAAAAACTGTTTTTT. Protein product: CASSPQRDEKLFF.

The chain joins TRBV6-5 to TRBJ2-5; weak D call: TRBD1 (7 bases). The CDR3 runs to 14 residues. The germline CDR1 and CDR2 sequences are MNHEY and SVGAGI. Between the trimmed V and J ends, which lost 6 bases and 5 bases, there was a span of 16 bases. The CDR3 loop reads CASREGASPETQYF. In nucleotides, the CDR3 is TGTGCCAGCAGGGAGGGGGCCTCCCCCGAGACCCAGTACTTC.

The rearrangement joins TRBV7-3 to TRBJ1-2; D unresolved. This CDR3 is 15 amino acids long. The V and J ends lost 1 base and 8 bases respectively, with 17 bases between them. CDR1 and CDR2 (germline): SGHTA, FQGTGA. The CDR3 coding sequence is TGTGCCAGCAGCTTAAGTCCCGACAATTTGTCGGGCTACACCTTC. Translation gives CASSLSPDNLSGYTF.

This sequence joins TRBV9 and TRBJ2-1, with a weak D call TRBD2 (6 bases). Germline-derived CDR1 and CDR2 are SGDLS and YYNGEE. Trimming took 2 bases from V and 15 from J, leaving 18 bases between them. The CDR3 spans 13 residues. The CDR3 here is CASSVHTWQGLFF. CDR3 sequence (DNA): TGTGCCAGCAGCGTTCATACGTGGCAGGGACTGTTCTTC.